The 15 T cell receptor beta chains in this list originate from one sample, sequenced in a study of T cells in women clearing cervical HPV infection. This table comes from immunoSEQ multiplex PCR, and its TCRdb copy is limited to in-frame clones, with some not included. This sample's clone table lists approximately 30,000 clones. Sequenced: blood buffy coat. These receptor sequences come from a woman aged 18-70 years with a cervical HPV16 infection that either progressed to CIN3+ or cleared (not recorded which).

About this clone itself: Read coverage stops 3 residues before the CDR3 terminus; the germline J gene supplies the remainder. J is TRBJ1-1 and V is TRBV28; D gene uncertain. Deletions cut 6 bases from V and 4 bases from J, with 12 bases between. The CDR3 runs to 13 residues. The germline V gene encodes CDR1 MDHEN and CDR2 SYDVKM. The CDR3 bases that were read are TGTGCCAGCAGCATGCATCCGGTCACTGAA. Its translation is CASSMHPVTE. The full CDR3 is CASSMHPVTEAFF. Together with reference TRBV28 and TRBJ1-1, the CDR3 gives the full variable domain: DVKVTQSSRYLVKRTGEKVFLECVQDMDHENMFWYRQDPGLGLRLIYFSYDVKMKEKGDIPEGYSVSREKKERFSLILESASTNQTSMYLCASSMHPVTEAFFGQGTRLTVV.

A word on this clone: Read data end 3 residues before the CDR3 end; the end is taken from the germline J gene. This chain uses TRBV5-5 with TRBJ2-2; D not resolved. Germline loops: CDR1 SGHKS, CDR2 YYEKEE (reference sequence). This CDR3 has 13 residues. Trimming pared 6 bases from V and 6 bases from J, leaving 12 bases between. CDR3 bases read: TGTGCCAGCACCATGGCCCCACCCGGGGAG. Translating gives CASTMAPPGE. From start to end, the CDR3 is CASTMAPPGELFF.

CDR3 protein: CASSPVFGGGYTF. The DNA read from the CDR3 is TGTGCCAGCAGCCCCGTATTTGGGGGCGGC. The V gene is TRBV7-2, the J gene TRBJ1-2; D might be TRBD1 (6 bases). The read comes to an end 3 residues before the CDR3 does, leaving the germline J gene to fill in the end. The CDR3 extends over 13 amino acids. Germline CDR1 and CDR2: SGHTA and FQGNSA.

Turning to this clone: The read halts 3 residues ahead of the CDR3 end, with the missing end drawn from the germline J gene. The gene calls are TRBV5-1 and TRBJ1-2, with D perhaps TRBD1 (6 bases). Germline CDR1 is SGHRS and CDR2 is YFSETQ. The CDR3 has 16 residues. This CDR3 reads CASSLAAFPDSGTYTF. CDR3 DNA, as far as it was read: TGCGCCAGCAGCTTGGCAGCCTTTCCGGACAGTGGTACC. The entire variable domain, with the rest obtained from reference TRBV5-1 and TRBJ1-2, is as follows: KAGVTQTPRYLIKTRGQQVTLSCSPISGHRSVSWYQQTPGQGLQFLFEYFSETQRNKGNFPGRFSGRQFSNSRSEMNVSTLELGDSALYLCASSLAAFPDSGTYTFGSGTRLTVV.

The CDR3 region is CASRAHFGTDTQYF. The covered CDR3 bases are TGTGCCAGCAGAGCTCACTTCGGCACAGATACG. The chain has TRBV2 and TRBJ2-3, with D hard to call. The read falls 3 residues short of the CDR3 end, and the missing part is taken from the germline J gene. Germline CDR1 and CDR2: SNHLY and FYNNEI. V was shortened by 6 bases and J by 1 base, with 11 bases between the two germline ends. The CDR3 runs 14 residues.

About this clone itself: The read is 3 residues too short to cover the CDR3 end, so that end is filled in from the germline J gene. The rearrangement links TRBV13 to TRBJ2-3; 8 nucleotides agree with TRBD1. The CDR3 has 14 amino acids. V trimming: 2 bases; J trimming: 5 bases; junction bases outside the gene matches: 3. CDR1 is PRHDT, CDR2 FYEKMQ, per germline (reference sequence). This CDR3 reads CASSLSTGGDTQYF. Partial CDR3 DNA: TGTGCCAGCAGCTTAAGCACAGGGGGAGATACG.

In the case of this clone: The missing CDR3 end, 3 residues past where the read stops, is filled in from the germline J gene. The chain employs TRBV23-1 and TRBJ1-4; TRBD1 matches 8 bases. TRBV23-1 qualifies as an ORF whose function is uncertain. The V segment lost 10 bases and the J segment 7 bases; nucleotides outside the gene matches: 5. The CDR3 spans 12 residues. Incomplete CDR3 DNA: TGCGCCATAAGGACAGGGTTTGAAAAA. Its protein is CAIRTGFEK. Given in full, the CDR3 is CAIRTGFEKLFF.

Comments on this clone: The CDR3 end lies 3 residues beyond the end of the read and is filled in from the germline J gene. The rearrangement uses TRBV2 and TRBJ2-5; 7 bases map to TRBD1. Germline V gives CDR1 SNHLY, CDR2 FYNNEI. This CDR3 is 13 amino acids long. Trimming took 6 bases from V and 4 from J; bases not matched to a gene: 5. The CDR3 spells CASSIDRVETQYF. Partial CDR3 DNA: TGTGCCAGCAGCATAGACAGGGTAGAGACC.

Concerning this clone itself: Read coverage stops 3 residues before the CDR3 terminus; the germline J gene supplies the remainder. The chain uses TRBV20-1 and TRBJ1-2; weak D call: TRBD1 (5 bases). Trimming shortened V by 4 bases and J by 5 bases, and 14 bases separated the two germline ends. This CDR3 has 13 amino acids. In germline, CDR1 is DFQATT, CDR2 SNEGSKA (reference sequence). The CDR3 region is CSAIGDRGYGYTF. CDR3 bases read: TGCAGTGCTATAGGCGACAGAGGGTATGGC.

Regarding this clone: The CDR3 end is not reached by the read, which stops 3 residues before it; the germline J gene fills it in. The chain has TRBV5-4 and TRBJ2-3; D remains unclear. The CDR3 spans 15 residues. The V and J ends lost 2 bases and 2 bases respectively, with 12 bases between them. CDR1 is SGHNT and CDR2 is YYREEE in the germline V gene (reference sequence). CDR3 sequence reads: CASSFGRAYTDTQYF. The part of the CDR3 DNA that was read is TGTGCCAGCAGCTTTGGTAGGGCATACACAGATACG.

This clone ranks as medium-sized in terms of frequency. The read comes to an end 3 residues before the CDR3 does, leaving the germline J gene to fill in the end. This chain uses TRBV10-3 with TRBJ2-7, with 11 bases identical to TRBD1. Trimming at V came to 1 base and at J to 3 bases, leaving 14 bases not matched to a gene. The CDR3 extends over 19 amino acids. CDR1 is ENHRY, CDR2 SYGVKD, per germline. This CDR3 reads CAISEFGQGAGSGFYEQYF. The sequenced CDR3 bases are TGTGCCATCAGTGAGTTCGGACAGGGGGCCGGGTCGGGTTTCTACGAG.

Regarding this clone: The CDR3 is cut off 3 residues early in the read; its end comes from the germline J gene. The chain joins TRBV12-3 or TRBV12-4 to TRBJ2-2; the D gene is possibly TRBD1 (5 bases). V dropped 5 bases and J dropped 2 bases, with 12 bases sitting between them. The CDR3 spans 15 residues. The CDR3 protein is CASSTGFLNTGELFF. CDR3 DNA, as far as it was read: TGTGCCAGCAGTACAGGTTTCTTAAACACCGGGGAG.

Frequency places this clone as medium-sized. The sequenced fragment ends 3 residues before the CDR3 boundary, so the rest is inferred from the germline J gene. J is TRBJ2-3 and V is TRBV20-1, with D uncertain. CDR3 length equals 14 residues. Per germline, CDR1 DFQATT and CDR2 SNEGSKA (reference sequence). V lost 6 bases and J 0 bases, leaving 13 bases between the germline ends. CDR3 DNA (partial): TGCAGTGCCGCTCCCCAGCGAAGCACAGATACG. Protein: CSAAPQRSTDT. The complete CDR3 reads CSAAPQRSTDTQYF.

Comments on this clone: Read data end 3 residues before the CDR3 end; the end is taken from the germline J gene. The chain combines TRBV7-2 with TRBJ1-2, with 7 bases lining up with TRBD1. Germline V gene lookup returns CDR1 SGHTA and CDR2 FQGNSA. This CDR3 has 15 residues. Germline trimming cut 8 bases from V and 4 bases from J; bases unmatched to any gene: 13. CDR3 bases read: TGTGCCAGCGGCGTGAACAGGGGTCGAAGCTATGGC. Encoded protein: CASGVNRGRSYG. The full CDR3 protein is CASGVNRGRSYGYTF.

As concerns this clone: The read ends 3 residues early relative to the CDR3; the germline J gene fills the gap. The V and J genes are TRBV19 and TRBJ2-2, with 8 bases lining up with TRBD1. The CDR3 contains 14 residues. Looked up from germline, CDR1 is LNHDA and CDR2 is SQIVND (reference sequence). V lost 4 bases, J lost 4 bases, and 2 bases stayed unmatched. The sequenced CDR3 bases are TGTGCCAGTAGTACTACAGGGGGCACCGGGGAG. It specifies CASSTTGGTGE. The CDR3 reads in full as CASSTTGGTGELFF.